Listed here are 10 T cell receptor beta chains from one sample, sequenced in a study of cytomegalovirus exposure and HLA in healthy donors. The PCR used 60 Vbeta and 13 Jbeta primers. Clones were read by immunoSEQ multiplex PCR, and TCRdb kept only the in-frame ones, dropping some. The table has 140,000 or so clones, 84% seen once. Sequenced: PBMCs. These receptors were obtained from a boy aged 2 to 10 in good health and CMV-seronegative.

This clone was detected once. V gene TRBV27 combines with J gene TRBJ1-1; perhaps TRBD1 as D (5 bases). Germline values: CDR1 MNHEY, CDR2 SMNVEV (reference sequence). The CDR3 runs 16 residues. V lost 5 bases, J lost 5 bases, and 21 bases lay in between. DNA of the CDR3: TGTGCCAGCAGTGTATATAGCCGGGGGGGATGGACTGAAGCTTTCTTT. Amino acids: CASSVYSRGGWTEAFF.

The CDR3 DNA sequence: TGTGCCAGCACCCGGGGGACGGATTATGGCTACACCTTC. It encodes CASTRGTDYGYTF. The chain recombines TRBV6-1 with TRBJ1-2; perhaps TRBD1 as D (5 bases). The germline V and J ends were trimmed by 7 bases and 5 bases, with 14 bases remaining between them. The CDR3 covers 13 residues. Germline-derived CDR1 and CDR2 are MNHNS and SASEGT.

The CDR3 loop reads CASSQVAGTSTDTQYF. The CDR3 bases are TGCGCCAGCAGCCAAGTAGCTGGGACAAGCACAGATACGCAGTATTTT. This rearrangement joins TRBV4-1 to TRBJ2-3; tentatively, D is TRBD1 (6 bases). CDR1 and CDR2 (germline): MGHRA, YSYEKL. With 1 base removed from V and 0 bases from J, the gap between germline ends came to 11 bases. The CDR3 loop spans 16 amino acids.

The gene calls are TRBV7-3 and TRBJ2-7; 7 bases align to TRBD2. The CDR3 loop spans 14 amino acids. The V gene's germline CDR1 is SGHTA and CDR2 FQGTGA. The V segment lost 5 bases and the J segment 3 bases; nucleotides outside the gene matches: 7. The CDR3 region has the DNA TGTGCCAGCAGCCGGGGGGAAACGGACTACGAGCAGTACTTC. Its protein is CASSRGETDYEQYF.

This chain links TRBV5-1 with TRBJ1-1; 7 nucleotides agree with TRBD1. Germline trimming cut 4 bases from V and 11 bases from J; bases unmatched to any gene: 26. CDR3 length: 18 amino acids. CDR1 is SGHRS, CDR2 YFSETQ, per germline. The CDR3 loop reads CASSIRTPGTAHPNEAFF. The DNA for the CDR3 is TGCGCCAGCAGCATACGTACACCGGGGACAGCCCATCCCAATGAGGCTTTCTTT.

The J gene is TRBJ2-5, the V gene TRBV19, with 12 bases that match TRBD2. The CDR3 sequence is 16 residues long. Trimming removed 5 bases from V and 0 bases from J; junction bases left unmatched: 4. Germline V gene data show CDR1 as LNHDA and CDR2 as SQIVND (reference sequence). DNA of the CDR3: TGTGCCAGTAGTGTTACTAGCGGGGGGTACCAAGAGACCCAGTACTTC. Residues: CASSVTSGGYQETQYF.

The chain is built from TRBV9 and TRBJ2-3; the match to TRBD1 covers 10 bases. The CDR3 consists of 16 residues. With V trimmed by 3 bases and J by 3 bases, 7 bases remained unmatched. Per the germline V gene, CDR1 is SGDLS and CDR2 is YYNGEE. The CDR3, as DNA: TGTGCCAGCAGCGGACAGGGGGCCCCTTGGACAGATACGCAGTATTTT. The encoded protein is CASSGQGAPWTDTQYF.

Written as DNA, the CDR3 is TGTGCCAGTAGTATCATCGGACAGGGGAACACCGGGGAGCTGTTTTTT. Its protein is CASSIIGQGNTGELFF. J is TRBJ2-2 and V is TRBV19; 8 bases fit TRBD1. This CDR3 is 16 amino acids long. From germline, CDR1 is LNHDA and CDR2 SQIVND (reference sequence). V lost 3 bases and J lost 1; bases outside the gene matches: 4.

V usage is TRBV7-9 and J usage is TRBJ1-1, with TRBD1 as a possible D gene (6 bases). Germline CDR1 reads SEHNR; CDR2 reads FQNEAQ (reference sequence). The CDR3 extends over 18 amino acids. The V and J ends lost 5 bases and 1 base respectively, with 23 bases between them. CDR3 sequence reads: CASSIPPGGGAWNTEAFF. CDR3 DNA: TGTGCCAGCAGCATCCCCCCTGGGGGGGGCGCCTGGAACACTGAAGCTTTCTTT.

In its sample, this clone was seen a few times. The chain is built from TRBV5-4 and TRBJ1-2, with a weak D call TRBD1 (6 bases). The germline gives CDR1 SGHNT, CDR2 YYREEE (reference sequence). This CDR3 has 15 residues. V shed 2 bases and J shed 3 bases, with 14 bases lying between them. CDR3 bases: TGTGCCAGCAGCTTTTCGGGGGGGGCCTACTATGGCTACACCTTC. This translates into CASSFSGGAYYGYTF.